This T cell receptor (beta chain) was observed in a study of shared clonotypes between healthy human individuals. Background on the study: Researchers assigned three CD4 naive, three CD4 memory, two CD8 naive and one CD8 memory plate to each donor.

Each sorted subset replicate got 200 ng genomic DNA, roughly 27,000 genomes. In the source study's methods: ImmunoSEQ gave junction-only sequences without quality scores, so filtering differed. Repertoires were generated with immunoSEQ multiplex PCR, while TCRdb's copy carries only in-frame clones and drops some. V, J and clone size were drawn from that table, and D and trimming were deduced from the DNA. This table has roughly 700,000 clones, over 65% appearing once. The CDR3 has 13 residues. With 2 bases removed from V and 7 bases from J, the gap between germline ends came to 11 bases. Per the germline V gene, CDR1 is MNHNS and CDR2 is SASEGT. A CD45RA-negative memory subset and a CD45RA+ naive subset were separated from the CD4+ cells.

Sample: memory CD4+ T cells sorted from blood. Described subset: CD45RA-negative fraction. The V and J genes are TRBV6-1 and TRBJ1-1, with D tentatively TRBD1 (6 bases). The TCR originated in a woman aged 25 to 39 in good health. For the CDR3, the DNA is TGTGCCAGCAGTGAAATTCGGGACAATGAAGCTTTCTTT. This translates into CASSEIRDNEAFF.